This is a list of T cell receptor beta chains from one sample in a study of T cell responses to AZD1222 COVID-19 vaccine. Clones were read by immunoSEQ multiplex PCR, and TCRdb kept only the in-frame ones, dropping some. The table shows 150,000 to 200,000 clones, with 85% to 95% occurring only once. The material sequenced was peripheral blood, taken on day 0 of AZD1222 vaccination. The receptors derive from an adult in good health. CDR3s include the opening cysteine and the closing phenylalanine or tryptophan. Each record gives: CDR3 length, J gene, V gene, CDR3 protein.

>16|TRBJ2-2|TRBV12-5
CASGLVLVQDPGELFF
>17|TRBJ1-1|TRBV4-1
CASSQDGTGGLNTEAFF
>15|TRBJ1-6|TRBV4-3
CASSQDIQGGSPLHF
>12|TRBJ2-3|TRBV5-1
CASSPGGSTQYF
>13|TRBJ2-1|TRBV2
CASTGPNYNEQFF
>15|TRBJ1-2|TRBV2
CASSPRQGGRYGYTF
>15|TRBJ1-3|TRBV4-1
CASSQGLADGNTIYF
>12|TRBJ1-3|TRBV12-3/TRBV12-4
CASSVGGNTIYF
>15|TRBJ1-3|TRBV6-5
CASNGQDTSGNTIYF
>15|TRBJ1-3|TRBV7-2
CASSLASGGGNTIYF
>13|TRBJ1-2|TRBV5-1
CASSPGSRYGYTF
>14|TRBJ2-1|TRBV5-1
CASSLLNLLYEQFF
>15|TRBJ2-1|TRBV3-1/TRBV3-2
CASRSGLGSYNEQFF
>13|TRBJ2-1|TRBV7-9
CASSLGDAAEQFF
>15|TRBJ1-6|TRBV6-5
CASSLAGGNNSPLHF
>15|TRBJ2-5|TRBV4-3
CASSQDSATGETQYF
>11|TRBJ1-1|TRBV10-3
CAISEWTEAFF
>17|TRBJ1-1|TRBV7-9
CASSRTGGGFGVTEAFF
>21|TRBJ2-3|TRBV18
CASSPRVGRRLAGNTFYTQYF